This entry lists 25 T cell receptor beta chains sequenced from one sample in a study of blood T cell repertoires in COVID-19. Sequencing was performed with immunoSEQ multiplex PCR; in TCRdb, only in-frame clones are kept and a portion is missing. The repertoire consists of under 200,000 clones, with 79% occurring once and the leading ten covering around 8%. The sample taken for sequencing was peripheral blood. These receptors originate from a woman in her sixties with COVID-19, enrolled during active disease.

V is TRBV7-2 and J is TRBJ1-1, with TRBD1 matching over 9 bases. CDR3 length: 15 amino acids. The V gene end was trimmed by 5 bases and the J gene end by 7 bases; junction bases not matched to a gene: 11. The germline V gene has CDR1 SGHTA and CDR2 FQGNSA. This chain's CDR3 is CASSPQTGGAGEAFF. CDR3 nucleotides: TGTGCCAGCAGCCCTCAGACAGGGGGGGCTGGTGAAGCTTTCTTT.

The chain couples TRBV7-9 to TRBJ2-5; D perhaps matches TRBD2 (5 bases). CDR1 and CDR2 (germline): SEHNR, FQNEAQ (reference sequence). CDR3 size: 14 residues. The V gene lost 1 base and the J gene lost 0 bases, with 6 bases spanning the gap. The CDR3 DNA reads as TGTGCCAGCAGCTTAGGGGAGTACCAAGAGACCCAGTACTTC. Protein sequence: CASSLGEYQETQYF.

The chain carries TRBV12-3 or TRBV12-4 and TRBJ1-1; D unclear. The V and J ends lost 4 bases and 6 bases respectively, with 6 bases between them. The CDR3 is 11 amino acids. The CDR3, as DNA: TGTGCCAGCAGTTGGGGAGCTGAAGCTTTCTTT. Translated: CASSWGAEAFF.

The chain is built from TRBV19 and TRBJ2-2; TRBD2 matches at 7 bases. Per germline, CDR1 LNHDA and CDR2 SQIVND (reference sequence). V lost 5 bases, J lost 8 bases, and 11 bases stayed unmatched. The CDR3 contains 15 residues. The DNA of the CDR3 is TGTGCCAGTAGTGCCCTGGCGGGAGTCCCGGGGGAGCTGTTTTTT. Translating gives CASSALAGVPGELFF.

This clone has ten or more counts. This chain joins TRBV6-1 and TRBJ1-3; 8 nucleotides line up with TRBD1. The CDR3 sequence is 19 residues long. V was pared by 4 bases and J by 0 bases, with 14 bases of the junction left unmatched. The V gene's germline CDR1 is MNHNS and CDR2 SASEGT. CDR3 in amino acids: CASSVSKGWGQVSGNTIYF. In nucleotides, the CDR3 is TGTGCCAGCAGTGTTTCGAAGGGGTGGGGACAGGTCTCTGGAAACACCATATATTTT.

The CDR3 protein is CASRSGSGQTINYGYTF. For the CDR3, the DNA is TGTGCCAGCAGGTCGGGGAGTGGGCAAACTATAAACTATGGCTACACCTTC. The genes are TRBV5-6 and TRBJ1-2; D remains ambiguous. Trimming stripped 5 bases from V and 2 bases from J, with 22 bases between. The CDR3 has 17 residues. Germline values: CDR1 SGHDT, CDR2 YYEEEE.

J is TRBJ1-1 and V is TRBV7-3, with D hard to call. This CDR3 is 14 amino acids long. The germline gives CDR1 SGHTA, CDR2 FQGTGA. Deletions cut 5 bases from V and 0 bases from J, with 10 bases between. The CDR3 loop reads CASSEGWVNTEAFF. In DNA, the CDR3 is TGTGCCAGCAGCGAGGGTTGGGTGAACACTGAAGCTTTCTTT.

The chain couples TRBV19 to TRBJ1-1; D unresolved. V shed 3 bases and J shed 9 bases, with 8 bases lying between them. CDR1 is LNHDA and CDR2 is SQIVND in the germline V gene (reference sequence). The CDR3 length is 11 residues. The CDR3 reads CASSIGEKAFF. DNA for the CDR3: TGTGCCAGTAGTATCGGGGAAAAAGCTTTCTTT. The entire variable domain, with the rest obtained from reference TRBV19 and TRBJ1-1, is as follows: DGGITQSPKYLFRKEGQNVTLSCEQNLNHDAMYWYRQDPGQGLRLIYYSQIVNDFQKGDIAEGYSVSREKKESFPLTVTSAQKNPTAFYLCASSIGEKAFFGQGTRLTVV.

The chain has TRBV10-1 and TRBJ2-2; 7 bases line up with TRBD1. This CDR3 region has 14 residues. CDR1 and CDR2 from the germline V gene are WNHNN and SYGVQD (reference sequence). V dropped 6 bases and J dropped 7; count of bases not matched to a gene: 8. CDR3 DNA: TGCGCCAGCAGCTCAGGGACAGAGGGCGGGGAGCTGTTTTTT. Residues: CASSSGTEGGELFF.

The V gene is TRBV5-1, the J gene TRBJ2-7; TRBD2 aligns across 13 bases. Germline values: CDR1 SGHRS, CDR2 YFSETQ. The J segment lost 7 bases and the V segment lost 5 bases, leaving 9 bases of the junction unmatched. The CDR3 has 15 residues. CDR3: CASRAGLAGTREQYF. As DNA, the CDR3 is TGCGCCAGCAGAGCGGGACTAGCGGGAACCCGGGAGCAGTACTTC.

This clone has more than one count but fewer than ten. The rearrangement uses TRBV11-1 and TRBJ2-2; possibly TRBD1 for D (6 bases). The ends were cut back, 1 base at V and 1 base at J, with 10 bases in the middle. The germline CDR1 and CDR2 sequences are SGHAT and FQDESV (reference sequence). This CDR3 is built from 16 residues. CDR3 DNA sequence: TGTGCCAGCAGCTTAGGTCGGGACATGAACACCGGGGAGCTGTTTTTT. Protein product: CASSLGRDMNTGELFF. Looking up the rest from reference TRBV11-1 and TRBJ2-2 gives the full variable domain: EAEVAQSPRYKITEKSQAVAFWCDPISGHATLYWYRQILGQGPELLVQFQDESVVDDSQLPKDRFSAERLKGVDSTLKIQPAELGDSAMYLCASSLGRDMNTGELFFGEGSRLTVL.

The chain joins TRBV2 to TRBJ1-5, with D perhaps TRBD1 (6 bases). The germline V gene encodes CDR1 SNHLY and CDR2 FYNNEI. The CDR3 runs to 15 residues. The V gene lost 6 bases and the J gene lost 1 base, with 13 bases spanning the gap. CDR3 DNA sequence: TGTGCCAGCAGCCTAAGCAGGGGAAGCAATCAGCCCCAGCATTTT. It is translated as CASSLSRGSNQPQHF. Complete variable domain (other parts from reference TRBV2 and TRBJ1-5): EPEVTQTPSHQVTQMGQEVILRCVPISNHLYFYWYRQILGQKVEFLVSFYNNEISEKSEIFDDQFSVERPDGSNFTLKIRSTKLEDSAMYFCASSLSRGSNQPQHFGDGTRLSIL.

CDR3 sequence: CASSEPRVHEQYV. The CDR3, as DNA: TGTGCCAGCAGTGAACCCCGGGTCCACGAGCAGTACGTC. The J gene is TRBJ2-7, the V gene TRBV6-1, with no clear D. Germline CDR1 is MNHNS and CDR2 is SASEGT. The CDR3 totals 13 residues. V gave up 2 bases and J gave up 5 bases, with 10 bases separating them.

The rearrangement links TRBV7-6 to TRBJ2-7, with 12 bases that match TRBD2. CDR1 is SGHVS, CDR2 FNYEAQ, per germline. J gave up 2 bases and V 0 bases, and 8 bases lay outside the gene matches. This CDR3 contains 18 residues. The CDR3 spells CASSLAAGLAGATYEQYF. CDR3 sequence (DNA): TGTGCCAGCAGCTTAGCGGCGGGACTAGCGGGCGCAACCTACGAGCAGTACTTC. The complete variable domain, with remaining parts taken from reference TRBV7-6 and TRBJ2-7, reads GAGVSQSPRYKVTKRGQDVALRCDPISGHVSLYWYRQALGQGPEFLTYFNYEAQQDKSGLPNDRFSAERPEGSISTLTIQRTEQRDSAMYRCASSLAAGLAGATYEQYFGPGTRLTVT.

The rearrangement links TRBV11-2 to TRBJ2-1; TRBD2 aligns across 14 bases. Germline V lookup: CDR1 SGHAT, CDR2 FQNNGV. CDR3 length: 16 amino acids. The V and J ends lost 3 bases and 8 bases, in that order; junction bases with no gene match: 6. The DNA of the CDR3 is TGTGCCAGCAGCTTCCGCCGGGGACTAGCGGGAGATGAGCAGTTCTTC. It encodes CASSFRRGLAGDEQFF.

This sequence joins TRBV6-6 and TRBJ1-1, with TRBD1 as a possible D gene (5 bases). Trimming removed 4 bases from V and 5 bases from J, with 8 bases in between. This CDR3 spans 12 amino acids. Germline V lookup: CDR1 MNHNY, CDR2 SVGAGI (reference sequence). The CDR3 nucleotides read TGTGCCAGCAGTTGGGGGGGGACTGAAGCTTTCTTT. Translating gives CASSWGGTEAFF.

In its sample, this clone was seen once. The chain combines TRBV9 with TRBJ2-1; D possibly corresponds to TRBD1 (6 bases). Germline CDR1 is SGDLS and CDR2 is YYNGEE. The V end lost 0 bases, the J end lost 5 bases, and 12 bases lay between the germline ends. The CDR3 runs 15 residues. The CDR3 DNA follows: TGTGCCAGCAGCGTAGACGCCGGACAGAACAATGAGCAGTTCTTC. This codes for CASSVDAGQNNEQFF. The full variable domain, rest sourced from reference TRBV9 and TRBJ2-1, is DSGVTQTPKHLITATGQRVTLRCSPRSGDLSVYWYQQSLDQGLQFLIQYYNGEERAKGNILERFSAQQFPDLHSELNLSSLELGDSALYFCASSVDAGQNNEQFFGPGTRLTVL.

CDR3 DNA sequence: TGCAGCGTCGGCGAGGACTATGGCTACACCTTC. The encoded protein is CSVGEDYGYTF. V is TRBV29-1 and J is TRBJ1-2; D uncertain. Germline values: CDR1 SQVTM, CDR2 ANQGSEA. The CDR3 length is 11 residues. V was clipped by 6 bases and J by 3 bases, with 8 bases between them.

The chain recombines TRBV7-8 with TRBJ2-3, with D hard to call. CDR3 length: 16 amino acids. Deletions cut 2 bases from V and 1 base from J, with 13 bases between. CDR1 and CDR2 (germline): SGHVS, FQNEAQ. CDR3 nucleotides: TGTGCCAGCAGCTTAAGGAGATTCCCCGGCACAGATACGCAGTATTTT. Amino acids: CASSLRRFPGTDTQYF.

The table lists this clone with a count of one. The CDR3 nucleotides read TGTGCCAGCAGTTACTCGCTCAGGGCCTATGGCTACACCTTC. It translates to CASSYSLRAYGYTF. The genes are TRBV6-6 and TRBJ1-2; a weak D match, TRBD1 (5 bases). The V end lost 0 bases, the J end lost 4 bases, and 9 bases lay between the germline ends. This CDR3 spans 14 amino acids. From germline, CDR1 is MNHNY and CDR2 SVGAGI (reference sequence).

The chain carries TRBV24-1 and TRBJ1-5; a weak D match, TRBD1 (6 bases). Germline V lookup: CDR1 KGHDR, CDR2 SFDVKD. This CDR3 has 16 residues. V lost 3 bases, J lost 1 base, and 12 bases lay in between. Here the CDR3 DNA reads TGTGCCACCAGTGATCCCTCCAGGGGCAGCAATCAGCCCCAGCATTTT. Amino acid sequence: CATSDPSRGSNQPQHF.

The V call is TRBV28, the J call TRBJ2-7; the match to TRBD2 covers 10 bases. In germline, CDR1 is MDHEN, CDR2 SYDVKM. V trimming: 6 bases; J trimming: 7 bases; junction bases outside the gene matches: 18. The CDR3 loop spans 17 amino acids. CDR3 bases: TGTGCCAGCAGCTCCTCGGGTAGCGGGAGGCCCCGGAGGGAGCAGTACTTC. Protein: CASSSSGSGRPRREQYF.

The CDR3 sequence is CASSIGFRDRANYGYTF. Written as DNA, the CDR3 is TGTGCCAGTAGTATAGGATTCAGGGATCGAGCTAACTATGGCTACACCTTC. The V call is TRBV19, the J call TRBJ1-2; tentative D call: TRBD1 (5 bases). CDR3 length: 17 residues. Trimming shortened V by 1 base and J by 0 bases, and 15 bases separated the two germline ends. Germline V gene sequence: CDR1 LNHDA, CDR2 SQIVND (reference sequence).

This sequence joins TRBV7-3 and TRBJ2-4; 7 nucleotides match TRBD2. The germline V gene has CDR1 SGHTA and CDR2 FQGTGA. There are 13 residues in the CDR3. V shed 1 base and J 8 bases; nucleotides not matched to a gene: 2. For the CDR3, the DNA is TGTGCCAGCAGCTTAAGCCGGGAGGACATTCAGTACTTC. Translating it yields CASSLSREDIQYF.

The genes are TRBV12-3 or TRBV12-4 and TRBJ1-5, with 8 bases matching TRBD1. The CDR3 length is 13 residues. Germline trimming cut 5 bases from V and 9 bases from J; bases unmatched to any gene: 6. CDR3 bases: TGTGCCAGCAGTGCCACAGGGGGGAGGCCCCAGCATTTT. Its protein is CASSATGGRPQHF.